A selection of T cell receptor beta chains follows, all from one sample in a study of blood T cell repertoires in COVID-19. Generated by immunoSEQ multiplex PCR, the TCRdb table keeps only in-frame clones and is missing some. The sample holds fewer than 300,000 clones, approximately 85% seen once. Sequences were obtained from peripheral blood. Source of these receptors: a man in his late teens or twenties with active or convalescent COVID-19. CDR3s include the opening cysteine and the closing phenylalanine or tryptophan. A D gene is named only where the DNA matches it firmly. Rows give clone size only sometimes, using once, few, many, or a class for an expanded clone.

D,size,length,V,J,DNA,CDR3
NA,NA,15,TRBV27,TRBJ1-5,TGTGCCAGCAGTTCGACAGTAGGGAGCAATCAGCCCCAGCATTTT,CASSSTVGSNQPQHF
NA,NA,14,TRBV19,TRBJ1-5,TGTGCCAGTAGGGCCAGTGATAGCAATCAGCCCCAGCATTTT,CASRASDSNQPQHF
NA,NA,16,TRBV3-1/TRBV3-2,TRBJ1-3,TGTGCCAGCAGCCAAGACAGGATCCCTGCGGGAGGCACCATATATTTT,CASSQDRIPAGGTIYF
NA,few,13,TRBV27,TRBJ2-1,TGTGCCAGCAGTTTATCACTAGGAAATGAGCAGTTCTTC,CASSLSLGNEQFF
NA,NA,16,TRBV6-1,TRBJ1-3,TGTGCCAGCAGTGAAAGGGAGGGGGACGCTGGAAACACCATATATTTT,CASSEREGDAGNTIYF
NA,NA,10,TRBV12-3/TRBV12-4,TRBJ1-2,TGTGCCAGCAGTTTATGGAGGCTCCACTTC,CASSLWRLHF
NA,NA,13,TRBV19,TRBJ1-5,TGTGCCAGTAGCGACAGTTCCAATCAGCCCCAGCATTTT,CASSDSSNQPQHF
TRBD1,once,18,TRBV2,TRBJ1-5,TGTGCCAGCAGTGAAGCGTCCCGGGACAGGGGATTGGATCAGCCCCAGCATTTT,CASSEASRDRGLDQPQHF
NA,NA,16,TRBV9,TRBJ1-1,TGTGCCAGCAGCGTAGCTACGGGCAGGGTAAACACTGAAGCTTTCTTT,CASSVATGRVNTEAFF
TRBD1,NA,13,TRBV5-6,TRBJ1-2,TGTGCCAGCAGAAATCAGGGGGCTGGGGGCTACACCTTC,CASRNQGAGGYTF
NA,NA,15,TRBV3-1/TRBV3-2,TRBJ2-1,TGTGCCAGCAGCCAAGACCTAGGGACAAACAATGAGCAGTTCTTC,CASSQDLGTNNEQFF
TRBD2,NA,17,TRBV10-3,TRBJ2-1,TGTGCCATCAGTAAACTAGCGGGGGTAGAAGTGGGTAATGAGCAGTTCTTC,CAISKLAGVEVGNEQFF
NA,NA,14,TRBV9,TRBJ1-6,TGTGCCAGCAGCGTTTCCAGGGCGGATTCACCCCTCCACTTT,CASSVSRADSPLHF
NA,NA,16,TRBV9,TRBJ2-2,TGTGCCAGCAGCGCGGGATTAATCTCAAACACCGGGGAGCTGTTTTTT,CASSAGLISNTGELFF
TRBD1,NA,15,TRBV28,TRBJ1-5,TGTGCCAGCAGTTACGACGACAGGGCCAATCAGCCCCAGCATTTT,CASSYDDRANQPQHF
NA,NA,13,TRBV14,TRBJ1-4,TGTGCCAGCAGTCCGACATTGGCCGAAAAACTGTTTTTT,CASSPTLAEKLFF
NA,NA,13,TRBV3-1/TRBV3-2,TRBJ2-3,TGTGCCAGCAGCCAGGGGGCTAGGGATACGCAGTATTTT,CASSQGARDTQYF
NA,NA,15,TRBV6-2/TRBV6-3,TRBJ1-2,TGTGCCAGCAGTTACTCGAGTAGGGGGAACTATGGCTACACCTTC,CASSYSSRGNYGYTF
TRBD2,NA,15,TRBV19,TRBJ2-3,TGTGCCAGTCCCCTAGCGGGGGGTAGCACAGATACGCAGTATTTT,CASPLAGGSTDTQYF
TRBD1,NA,11,TRBV20-1,TRBJ1-1,TGCAGTGCCCCCGACAGGGGGAAAGCTTTCTTT,CSAPDRGKAFF
NA,few,15,TRBV4-1,TRBJ1-2,TGCGCCAGCAGCCAAGAATGGGGGGGAGTCTATGGCTACACCTTC,CASSQEWGGVYGYTF
NA,NA,15,TRBV7-9,TRBJ2-7,TGTGCCAGCAGCTTATGGACTCAAAGCTCCTACGAGCAGTACTTC,CASSLWTQSSYEQYF
TRBD1,NA,15,TRBV15,TRBJ2-7,TGTGCCACCAGCAGAGTGCAGGGGGACTCCTACGAGCAGTACTTC,CATSRVQGDSYEQYF
TRBD2,once,14,TRBV3-1/TRBV3-2,TRBJ2-1,TGTGCCAGCAGCCCCTCCGGGACTAGCGATGAGCAGTTCTTC,CASSPSGTSDEQFF
NA,NA,15,TRBV5-1,TRBJ1-2,TGCGCCAGCAGCTTGGTGCCCGGGAGGGAGTATGGCTACACCTTC,CASSLVPGREYGYTF
NA,NA,12,TRBV2,TRBJ1-1,TGTGCCAGGAAAACAGGGAACACTGAAGCTTTCTTT,CARKTGNTEAFF
NA,NA,15,TRBV6-6,TRBJ1-1,TGTGCCAGCAGTTACGGACAAGGAACCGTGACTGAAGCTTTCTTT,CASSYGQGTVTEAFF
NA,NA,13,TRBV7-3,TRBJ1-1,TGTGCCAGTAGGGGGGGATCGAGCACTGAAGCTTTCTTT,CASRGGSSTEAFF
TRBD1,many,18,TRBV18,TRBJ2-2,TGTGCCAGCTCTGCTACTCCGGGACAGGGGGCGAACACCGGGGAGCTGTTTTTT,CASSATPGQGANTGELFF
TRBD1,NA,16,TRBV4-2,TRBJ1-1,TGTGCCAGCAGCCAAGATTGGAGGGGGCGGGGAACTGAAGCTTTCTTT,CASSQDWRGRGTEAFF
NA,NA,14,TRBV19,TRBJ1-1,TGTGCCAGTAACCCCGGGACATTGAACACTGAAGCTTTCTTT,CASNPGTLNTEAFF
NA,NA,17,TRBV19,TRBJ2-2,TGTGCCAGTAGTATAGAGGGCTCCAGCTCGAACACCGGGGAGCTGTTTTTT,CASSIEGSSSNTGELFF
NA,few,16,TRBV25-1,TRBJ1-4,TGTGCCAGCAGTGAATCGGGTGGGTCAGCTAATGAAAAACTGTTTTTT,CASSESGGSANEKLFF
NA,NA,12,TRBV3-1/TRBV3-2,TRBJ2-7,TGTGCCACGGGGACACCCTTCTACGAGCAGTACTTC,CATGTPFYEQYF
TRBD1,once,15,TRBV4-1,TRBJ1-3,TGCGCCAGCAGCCCGACAGGGCTCTCTGGAAACACCATATATTTT,CASSPTGLSGNTIYF
TRBD1,NA,16,TRBV25-1,TRBJ1-2,TGTGCCAGCAGTGGATTACACAGGGGATCTAGCTATGGCTACACCTTC,CASSGLHRGSSYGYTF
TRBD1,NA,15,TRBV6-5,TRBJ1-2,TGTGCCAGCAGTTACTCGACAGGGGCGGTCTATGGCTACACCTTC,CASSYSTGAVYGYTF
NA,NA,15,TRBV5-4,TRBJ2-5,TGTGCCAGCAGCTTGGAGACAGGCCCCCAAGAGACCCAGTACTTC,CASSLETGPQETQYF
TRBD1,NA,15,TRBV4-3,TRBJ2-1,TGCGCCAGCAGCCGGGACAGGGGGGTCTACAATGAGCAGTTCTTC,CASSRDRGVYNEQFF
NA,NA,13,TRBV7-6,TRBJ1-1,TGTGCCAGCAGATTTGACATGAACACTGAAGCTTTCTTT,CASRFDMNTEAFF
NA,NA,14,TRBV19,TRBJ1-6,TGTGCCAGTAGTGAGTTTCGGTATAATTCACCCCTCCACTTT,CASSEFRYNSPLHF
NA,few,13,TRBV4-1,TRBJ2-2,TGCGCCAGCAGCCAAGACAGGGCGGGGGAGCTGTTTTTT,CASSQDRAGELFF
TRBD1,NA,15,TRBV14,TRBJ2-1,TGTGCCAGCAGCCACCGGGACAGGGGTGATCATGAGCAGTTCTTC,CASSHRDRGDHEQFF
NA,few,15,TRBV7-9,TRBJ1-6,TGTGCCAGCAGCTCCATGACAGGCACTAATTCACCCCTCCACTTT,CASSSMTGTNSPLHF
NA,NA,13,TRBV29-1,TRBJ1-5,TGCAGCGTTTTCGTCGGGGTTGGTCAGCCCCAGCATTTT,CSVFVGVGQPQHF
NA,NA,15,TRBV5-5,TRBJ2-6,TGTGCCAGCAGCTTGGGCGGCGCTGGGGCCAACGTCCTGACTTTC,CASSLGGAGANVLTF
TRBD2,few,15,TRBV4-1,TRBJ2-3,TGCGCCAGCAGCCCGATAGCGGGGGGCACAGATACGCAGTATTTT,CASSPIAGGTDTQYF
NA,NA,12,TRBV6-2/TRBV6-3,TRBJ2-7,TGTGCCAGCAGTTATCTTGGGCCCGAGCAGTACTTC,CASSYLGPEQYF
TRBD1,NA,17,TRBV19,TRBJ1-4,TGTGCCAGTAGTTGGAAAGAAACGGGACAGCCTAATGAAAAACTGTTTTTT,CASSWKETGQPNEKLFF
TRBD1,many,14,TRBV6-4,TRBJ1-1,TGTGCCAGCAGTGCGTCCAGGGGGCAGACTGAAGCTTTCTTT,CASSASRGQTEAFF
NA,once,15,TRBV2,TRBJ2-6,TGTGCCAGCAGTGTAAGTGGGCATGGGGCCAACGTCCTGACTTTC,CASSVSGHGANVLTF
NA,once,16,TRBV7-6,TRBJ1-3,TGTGCCAGCAGCTTAGGGGGCATTGCATCTGGAAACACCATATATTTT,CASSLGGIASGNTIYF
NA,NA,12,TRBV12-3/TRBV12-4,TRBJ1-1,TGTGCCAGCAGTTTAGGTGCGACTGAAGCTTTCTTT,CASSLGATEAFF
NA,NA,18,TRBV12-5,TRBJ1-6,TGTGCTAGTGGTTTCCAAAGGGGCGAGCGCTCCTATAATTCACCCCTCCACTTT,CASGFQRGERSYNSPLHF
NA,once,15,TRBV19,TRBJ1-4,TGTGCCAGTAGCGCGACAGGCTCAACTAATGAAAAACTGTTTTTT,CASSATGSTNEKLFF
TRBD1,NA,17,TRBV3-1/TRBV3-2,TRBJ2-5,TGTGCCAGCAGCCCTCAGATCGGACAGGGGCCCCAAGAGACCCAGTACTTC,CASSPQIGQGPQETQYF
NA,NA,16,TRBV7-9,TRBJ2-5,TGTGCCAGCAGCTCGCGGTCTAGCCCTAGCTGGGAGACCCAGTACTTC,CASSSRSSPSWETQYF
TRBD1,NA,15,TRBV6-5,TRBJ2-5,TGTGCCAGCAACAAACAGGGGTTCCTGGAAGAGACCCAGTACTTC,CASNKQGFLEETQYF
NA,NA,13,TRBV5-1,TRBJ2-2,TGCGCCAGCAGCCTCACTTACACCGGGGAGCTGTTTTTT,CASSLTYTGELFF
TRBD1,once,15,TRBV2,TRBJ1-5,TGTGCCAGCAGGGGGACAGGGGGCTACAATCAGCCCCAGCATTTT,CASRGTGGYNQPQHF